Sequencing of this T cell receptor (beta chain) was carried out in a study of T-cell memory formation after mild COVID-19. Study-wide results and caveats: Memory sampled before infection contained some responding clones, suggesting cross-reactive memory joined. Later expanders leaned toward CD4+, whereas clones contracting from day 15 to 85 were balanced CD4/CD8.

About this clonotype: The antigen is undetermined.

Germline CDR1 is MNHEY and CDR2 is SVGAGI. The V end lost 2 bases, the J end lost 1 base, and 6 bases lay between the germline ends. CDR3 length: 14 residues. Barcoded TCR alpha and TCR beta cDNA libraries with UMIs came from 5'RACE using constant-segment primers. TCRdb reprocessed the 5' RACE reads via MiXCR and lists one record per CDR3 protein. The sample carries tens of thousands of distinct CDR3 sequences, around a quarter recorded once. The sequenced sample consisted of PBMCs or a T cell subset sorted from them (not recorded which). The origin of this receptor is a man aged 18 to 29 who had mild COVID-19 (a few samples of this study predate the infection). Cell type and time point are not known. This chain links TRBV6-5 with TRBJ1-5; D is ambiguous. CDR3 region: CASSYRRSNQPQHF. The CDR3 coding sequence is TGTGCCAGCAGTTACCGTCGGAGCAATCAGCCCCAGCATTTT.